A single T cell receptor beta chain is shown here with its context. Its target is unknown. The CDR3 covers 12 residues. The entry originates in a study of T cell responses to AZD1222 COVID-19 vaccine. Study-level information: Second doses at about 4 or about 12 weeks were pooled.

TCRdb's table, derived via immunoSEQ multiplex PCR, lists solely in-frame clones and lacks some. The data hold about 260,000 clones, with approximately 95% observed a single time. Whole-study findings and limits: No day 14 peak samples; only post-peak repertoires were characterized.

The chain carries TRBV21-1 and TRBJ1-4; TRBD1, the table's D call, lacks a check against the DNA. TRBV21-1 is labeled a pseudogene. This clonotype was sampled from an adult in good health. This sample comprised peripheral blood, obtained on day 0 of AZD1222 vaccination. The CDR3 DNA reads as TGTGCCAGCAGCTGGGCAGATGAAAAACTGTTTTTT. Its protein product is CASSWADEKLFF.